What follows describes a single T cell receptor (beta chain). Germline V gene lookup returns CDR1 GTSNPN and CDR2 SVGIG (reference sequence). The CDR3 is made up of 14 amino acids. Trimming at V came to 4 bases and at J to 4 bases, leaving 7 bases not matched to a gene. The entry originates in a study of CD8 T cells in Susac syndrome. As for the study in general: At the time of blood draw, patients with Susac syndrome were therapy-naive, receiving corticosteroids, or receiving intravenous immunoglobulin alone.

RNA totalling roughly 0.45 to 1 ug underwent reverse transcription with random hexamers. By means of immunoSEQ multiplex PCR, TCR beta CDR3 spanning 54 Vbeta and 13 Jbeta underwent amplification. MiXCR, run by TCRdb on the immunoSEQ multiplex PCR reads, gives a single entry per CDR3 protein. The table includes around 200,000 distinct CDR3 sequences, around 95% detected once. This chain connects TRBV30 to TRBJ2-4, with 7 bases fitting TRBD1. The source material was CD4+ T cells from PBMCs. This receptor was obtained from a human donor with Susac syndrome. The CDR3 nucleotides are TGTGCCTGGATAATCCCGGGACAGAAAAACATTCAGTACTTC. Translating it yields CAWIIPGQKNIQYF.